This TCR beta chain was recovered during a study of shared clonotypes between healthy human individuals. Background on the study: Used for every donor were three CD4 naive, three CD4 memory, two CD8 naive and one CD8 memory plate. Regarding the study as a whole: The generation probabilities recorded for non-shared clonotypes fell below those of clonotypes shared by all four donors.

The authors ran the assay at deep level. The repertoire was sequenced with immunoSEQ multiplex PCR; TCRdb's copy has only in-frame clones and lacks some. The sample records 2 million to 2.5 million clones, 85% to 95% being singletons. With respect to this clone: Its cognate antigen is unknown.

Partitioning of CD4+ cells yielded a CD45RA+ naive subset and a CD45RA-negative memory subset. The sequence derives from a man in his late teens or twenties in good health. The sample taken for sequencing was naive CD4+ T cells sorted from blood. Subset denoted: CD45RA+ positively selected.

The CDR3 sequence: CASSPKIGGYTF. The CDR3 DNA reads TGTGCCAGCTCACCAAAGATAGGTGGCTACACCTTC. The V and J genes are TRBV18 and TRBJ1-2, with D unresolved. The CDR3 is 12 amino acids. V lost 2 bases and J 7 bases, leaving 8 bases between the germline ends. Germline CDR1 is KGHSH and CDR2 is LQKENI. Based on the CDR3 plus reference TRBV18 and TRBJ1-2, the full variable domain is NAGVMQNPRHLVRRRGQEARLRCSPMKGHSHVYWYRQLPEEGLKFMVYLQKENIIDESGMPKERFSAEFPKEGPSILRIQQVVRGDSAAYFCASSPKIGGYTFGSGTRLTVV.